This T cell receptor (beta chain) was documented in a study of cytomegalovirus exposure and HLA in healthy donors. General observations from the study: Immune exposure was documented only through CMV serostatus.

Comment on this clone: Its antigen is not identified.

PCR amplification relied on 60 Vbeta primers (plus 13 Jbeta primers). TCRdb's copy holds only in-frame clones and misses some; the assay was immunoSEQ multiplex PCR. Among approximately 260,000 clones listed, around 90% were seen once. V shed 5 bases and J shed 11 bases, with 12 bases lying between them. Germline CDR1 reads MNHNS; CDR2 reads SASEGT. CDR3 length: 12 amino acids. The sample consisted of PBMCs. V and J are TRBV6-1 and TRBJ1-4, with TRBD1 as a possible D gene (6 bases). The sequence was obtained from a girl aged 2-10 years in good health and CMV-seronegative. CDR3 DNA sequence: TGTGCCAGCAGTCCCCAGGGGCTTAAACTGTTTTTT. This sequence encodes CASSPQGLKLFF.